These 14 T cell receptor beta chains were sequenced from one sample in a study of blood T cell repertoires in COVID-19. TCRdb keeps only in-frame clones here, not all; method: immunoSEQ multiplex PCR. The repertoire holds about 180,000 clones, with 84% as singletons. Sequenced: peripheral blood. The receptors were gathered from a human donor in a cohort sampled during active COVID-19.

This clone was picked up one time. As DNA, the CDR3 is TGCGCCAGCAGCCCCGGGACAGTCCCTAGCAATCAGCCCCAGCATTTT. It specifies CASSPGTVPSNQPQHF. V usage is TRBV4-1 and J usage is TRBJ1-5, with 7 bases fitting TRBD1. Trimming took 4 bases from V and 0 from J; bases not matched to a gene: 6. Germline CDR1 is MGHRA and CDR2 is YSYEKL. The CDR3 has 16 residues.

A single count supports this clone. The chain employs TRBV5-1 and TRBJ2-7; maybe TRBD2 (7 bases). CDR3 length: 15 residues. Germline CDR1 SGHRS, CDR2 YFSETQ. Trimming stripped 0 bases from V and 4 bases from J, with 14 bases between. CDR3 amino acids: CASSLVTGREYEQYF. The CDR3 DNA reads as TGCGCCAGCAGCTTGGTAACAGGGAGGGAGTACGAGCAGTACTTC.

The V call is TRBV19, the J call TRBJ2-2, with 8 bases identical to TRBD2. Germline V gene sequence: CDR1 LNHDA, CDR2 SQIVND (reference sequence). V was pared by 6 bases and J by 5 bases, with 5 bases of the junction left unmatched. The CDR3 has 14 amino acids. CDR3 in DNA: TGTGCCAGTAGAGCGGGGGATTATACCGGGGAGCTGTTTTTT. It yields the protein CASRAGDYTGELFF.

This rearrangement joins TRBV4-1 to TRBJ1-2; the D gene is possibly TRBD1 (5 bases). V shed 0 bases and J shed 4 bases, with 18 bases lying between them. Germline V gene data show CDR1 as MGHRA and CDR2 as YSYEKL. The CDR3 spans 17 residues. CDR3 nucleotide sequence: TGCGCCAGCAGCCAAGATCAGGGCCGCGTTTACCTCTATGGCTACACCTTC. Its protein is CASSQDQGRVYLYGYTF.

This clone was seen only once. This chain uses TRBV30 with TRBJ1-3; 8 bases agree with TRBD1. In germline, CDR1 is GTSNPN, CDR2 SVGIG (reference sequence). The V gene end was trimmed by 8 bases and the J gene end by 2 bases; junction bases not matched to a gene: 2. CDR3 length: 12 amino acids. The CDR3 DNA reads as TGTGCCGGACAGGGTCCTGGAAACACCATATATTTT. Protein sequence: CAGQGPGNTIYF.

The V call is TRBV3-1 (or the pseudogene TRBV3-2), the J call TRBJ1-2, with a weak D call TRBD1 (6 bases). The germline V gene has CDR1 LGHDT and CDR2 YNNKEL (reference sequence). V gave up 2 bases and J gave up 3 bases, with 10 bases separating them. The CDR3 totals 14 residues. The CDR3 DNA reads as TGTGCCAGCAGCCAACCTCCAGGGGACTATGGCTACACCTTC. Amino acids: CASSQPPGDYGYTF.

The chain couples TRBV11-2 to TRBJ2-1; 9 positions agree with TRBD2. Trimming removed 1 base from V and 7 bases from J; junction bases left unmatched: 8. CDR3 length equals 16 residues. Germline V gives CDR1 SGHAT, CDR2 FQNNGV. CDR3 bases: TGTGCCAGCAGCTTAGGTTTTGCGGGGGGGCAAAATGAGCAGTTCTTC. This sequence encodes CASSLGFAGGQNEQFF.

The chain employs TRBV5-6 and TRBJ2-7; weak D call: TRBD2 (5 bases). The V end was cut by 3 bases, the J end by 1 base, with 8 bases between. CDR3 length: 13 residues. In germline, CDR1 is SGHDT, CDR2 YYEEEE. CDR3 in DNA: TGTGCCAGCAGCTCCAGCGGTTCCTACGAGCAGTACTTC. Its translation is CASSSSGSYEQYF. The full variable domain, with the rest looked up from reference TRBV5-6 and TRBJ2-7, is DAGVTQSPTHLIKTRGQQVTLRCSPKSGHDTVSWYQQALGQGPQFIFQYYEEEERQRGNFPDRFSGHQFPNYSSELNVNALLLGDSALYLCASSSSGSYEQYFGPGTRLTVT.

This clone has a single count. CDR3 region: CASSQVYTVATDTQYF. For the CDR3, the DNA is TGTGCCAGCAGCCAGGTCTATACGGTCGCCACAGATACGCAGTATTTT. The gene calls are TRBV3-1 (or the pseudogene TRBV3-2) and TRBJ2-3; D not resolved. The CDR3 totals 16 residues. Trimming stripped 3 bases from V and 2 bases from J, with 15 bases between. The V gene's germline CDR1 is LGHDT and CDR2 YNNKEL (reference sequence).

The V and J genes are TRBV2 and TRBJ2-1, with 11 positions matching TRBD2. The length of the CDR3 is 15 residues. The V gene's germline CDR1 is SNHLY and CDR2 FYNNEI. V gave up 6 bases and J gave up 4 bases; unmatched junction bases: 5. The CDR3 loop is CASSDTSGGYNEQFF. CDR3 in DNA: TGTGCCAGCAGCGACACTAGCGGGGGTTACAATGAGCAGTTCTTC.

This clone was observed a single time. The CDR3 reads CASSPPVLSDEQYF. The DNA for the CDR3 is TGTGCCAGCTCACCACCGGTCCTTTCGGACGAGCAGTACTTC. V gene TRBV18 combines with J gene TRBJ2-7; D ambiguous. The CDR3 has 14 amino acids. Germline V lookup: CDR1 KGHSH, CDR2 LQKENI. Trimming left V 0 bases short and J 5 bases short, with 11 bases between.

The chain links TRBV6-1 to TRBJ2-7, with TRBD2 identical over 10 bases. CDR1 is MNHNS and CDR2 is SASEGT in the germline V gene. The CDR3 consists of 18 residues. V trimming: 4 bases; J trimming: 0 bases; junction bases outside the gene matches: 12. CDR3 sequence (DNA): TGTGCCAGCAGTGTCGTCTACGGGACTAGCGAGAGCTCCTACGAGCAGTACTTC. This encodes CASSVVYGTSESSYEQYF.

The chain couples TRBV7-9 to TRBJ1-2, with D hard to call. The CDR3 extends over 15 amino acids. Trimming took off 2 bases at V and 7 bases at J, with 17 bases between the two ends. In germline, CDR1 is SEHNR, CDR2 FQNEAQ (reference sequence). The CDR3: CASSLNSPLGGGYTF. Here the CDR3 DNA reads TGTGCCAGCAGCTTAAACAGTCCCCTCGGTGGTGGCTACACCTTC.

This chain uses TRBV6-5 with TRBJ1-5; D possibly corresponds to TRBD1 (5 bases). Per the germline V gene, CDR1 is MNHEY and CDR2 is SVGAGI. The V end was cut by 0 bases, the J end by 4 bases, with 10 bases between. CDR3 length equals 15 residues. The CDR3 reads CASSYSNRPNQPQHF. As DNA, the CDR3 is TGTGCCAGCAGTTACTCGAACAGGCCAAATCAGCCCCAGCATTTT.